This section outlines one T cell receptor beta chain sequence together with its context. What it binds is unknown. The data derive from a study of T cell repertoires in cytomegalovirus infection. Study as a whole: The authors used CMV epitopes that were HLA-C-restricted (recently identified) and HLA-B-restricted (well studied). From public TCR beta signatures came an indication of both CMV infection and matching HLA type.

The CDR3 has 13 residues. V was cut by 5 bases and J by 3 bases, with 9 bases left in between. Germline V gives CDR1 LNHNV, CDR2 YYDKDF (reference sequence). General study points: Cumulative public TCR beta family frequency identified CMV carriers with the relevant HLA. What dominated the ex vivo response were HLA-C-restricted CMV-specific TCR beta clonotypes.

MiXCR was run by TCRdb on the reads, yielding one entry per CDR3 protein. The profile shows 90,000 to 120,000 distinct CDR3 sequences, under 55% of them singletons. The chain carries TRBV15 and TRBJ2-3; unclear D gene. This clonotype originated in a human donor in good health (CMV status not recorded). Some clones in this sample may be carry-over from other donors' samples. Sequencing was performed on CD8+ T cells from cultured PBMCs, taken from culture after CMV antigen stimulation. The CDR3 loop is CATSGTWTDTQYF. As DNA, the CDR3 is TGTGCCACCAGCGGAACATGGACAGATACGCAGTATTTT.